One T cell receptor (beta chain) is described in this entry. Its antigen remains unknown. 13 Jbeta primers and 60 Vbeta primers were used for the PCR. Measured with immunoSEQ multiplex PCR; TCRdb has only the in-frame clones, and not every one. The profile shows more than 150,000 clones, approximately 81% of them singletons. These data originate in a study of cytomegalovirus exposure and HLA in healthy donors. Findings of the study overall: A later analysis linked a missense DCLRE1C variant to TCR beta V- and J-gene trimming. In a later analysis, HLA-C alleles had the fewest associated TCRs, DRB1 alleles the most.

Between the trimmed V and J ends, which lost 6 bases and 3 bases, there was a span of 14 bases. CDR3 length equals 13 residues. The germline V gene has CDR1 SQVTM and CDR2 ANQGSEA. V usage is TRBV29-1 and J usage is TRBJ1-1; tentative D call: TRBD1 (5 bases). The sequencing sample was made of PBMCs. The receptor's source is a boy between 10 and 17 years old in good health and CMV-seronegative. In nucleotides, the CDR3 is TGCAGCGTCTCGAGGAGCAGGGACACTGAAGCTTTCTTT. It encodes CSVSRSRDTEAFF. The full variable domain, rest sourced from reference TRBV29-1 and TRBJ1-1, is SAVISQKPSRDICQRGTSLTIQCQVDSQVTMMFWYRQQPGQSLTLIATANQGSEATYESGFVIDKFPISRPNLTFSTLTVSNMSPEDSSIYLCSVSRSRDTEAFFGQGTRLTVV.